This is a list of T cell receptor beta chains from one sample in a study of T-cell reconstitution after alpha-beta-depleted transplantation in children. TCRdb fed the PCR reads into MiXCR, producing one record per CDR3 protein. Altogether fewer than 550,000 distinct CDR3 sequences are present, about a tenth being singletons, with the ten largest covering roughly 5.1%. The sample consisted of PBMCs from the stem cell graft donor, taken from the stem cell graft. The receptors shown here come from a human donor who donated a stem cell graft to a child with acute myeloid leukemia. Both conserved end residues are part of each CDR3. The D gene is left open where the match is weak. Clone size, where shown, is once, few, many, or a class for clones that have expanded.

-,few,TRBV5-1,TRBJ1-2,CASSGGRARGGYTF,TGCGCCAGCAGCGGGGGACGGGCGAGGGGAGGCTACACCTTC
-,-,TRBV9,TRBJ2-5,CASSVDVTAQETQYF,TGTGCCAGCAGCGTAGATGTGACAGCCCAAGAGACCCAGTACTTC
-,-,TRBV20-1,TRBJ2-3,CSARKRDSALDTQYF,TGCAGTGCTAGAAAACGGGACTCCGCGCTCGATACGCAGTATTTT
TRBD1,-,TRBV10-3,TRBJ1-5,CASRGTGLDQPQHF,TGTGCCAGCCGAGGGACAGGGCTAGATCAGCCCCAGCATTTT
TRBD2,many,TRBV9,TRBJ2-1,CASSLGLAGSNEQFF,TGTGCCAGCAGCCTCGGACTAGCGGGAAGCAATGAGCAGTTCTTC
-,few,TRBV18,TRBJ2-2,CASSPLTRNTGELFF,TGTGCCAGCTCACCACTGACGCGCAACACCGGGGAGCTGTTTTTT
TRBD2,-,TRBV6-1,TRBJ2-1,CASGVWGGNNEQFF,TGTGCCAGCGGAGTGTGGGGGGGGAACAATGAGCAGTTCTTC
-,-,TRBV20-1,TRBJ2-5,CSASGENQETQYF,TGCAGTGCTAGTGGGGAAAACCAAGAGACCCAGTACTTC
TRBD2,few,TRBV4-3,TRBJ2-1,CASSQGNRGLAGAEQFF,TGCGCCAGCAGCCAGGGTAACCGCGGACTAGCGGGGGCTGAGCAGTTCTTC
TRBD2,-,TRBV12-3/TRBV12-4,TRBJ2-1,CASSAHGLAENYNEQFF,TGTGCCAGCAGCGCTCACGGGCTAGCGGAGAACTACAATGAGCAGTTCTTC
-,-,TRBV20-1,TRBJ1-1,CSALVGGYTEAFF,TGCAGTGCCCTTGTAGGGGGATACACTGAAGCTTTCTTT